This TCR beta chain was captured by sequencing in a study of T cells in Graves' hyperthyroidism and ophthalmopathy. The V gene's germline CDR1 is LNHNV and CDR2 YYDKDF (reference sequence). V was clipped by 3 bases and J by 7 bases, with 12 bases between them. This CDR3 region has 13 residues. There were TCR beta CDR3 regions amplified from RNA transcripts. The HTBI set primed first-round TCR CDR3 RT-PCR. TCRdb passed the multiplex PCR reads through MiXCR, listing each CDR3 protein once. The sample gives about 510,000 distinct CDR3 sequences, over 35% of which show up once; about 45% is in the top ten. Thyroid ultrasound and orbital computed tomography, with clinical symptoms and serum thyroxine and TRAb, informed diagnoses.

The rearrangement uses TRBV15 and TRBJ1-1, with D uncertain. This receptor was obtained from an adult woman with Graves' disease, either hyperthyroidism or ophthalmopathy (not recorded which). Sequenced input: peripheral blood or thyroid tissue (not recorded which). The CDR3 nucleotides read TGTGCCACCAGCAGCCTACCCCGTCGTGAAGCTTTCTTT. Translated, it gives CATSSLPRREAFF.